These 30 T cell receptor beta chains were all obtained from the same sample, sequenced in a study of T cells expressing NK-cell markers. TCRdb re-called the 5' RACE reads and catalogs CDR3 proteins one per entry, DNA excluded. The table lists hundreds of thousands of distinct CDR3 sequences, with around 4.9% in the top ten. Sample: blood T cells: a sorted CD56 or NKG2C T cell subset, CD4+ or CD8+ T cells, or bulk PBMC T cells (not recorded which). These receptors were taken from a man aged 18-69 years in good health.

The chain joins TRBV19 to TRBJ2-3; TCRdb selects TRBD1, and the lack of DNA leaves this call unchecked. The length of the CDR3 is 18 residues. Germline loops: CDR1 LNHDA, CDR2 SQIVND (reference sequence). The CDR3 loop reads CASTSIFMAGVGTDTQYF.

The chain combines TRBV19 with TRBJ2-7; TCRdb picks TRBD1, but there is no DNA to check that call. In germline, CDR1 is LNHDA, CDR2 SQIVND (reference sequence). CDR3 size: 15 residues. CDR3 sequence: CASSIGRDRAHEQYF.

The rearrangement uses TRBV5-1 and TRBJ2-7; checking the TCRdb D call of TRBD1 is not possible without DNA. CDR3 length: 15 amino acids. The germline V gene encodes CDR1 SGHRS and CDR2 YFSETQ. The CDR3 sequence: CASSTAQGADYEQYF.

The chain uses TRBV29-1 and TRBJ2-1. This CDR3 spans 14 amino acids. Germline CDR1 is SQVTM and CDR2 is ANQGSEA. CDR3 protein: CSVVERSPLNEQFF.

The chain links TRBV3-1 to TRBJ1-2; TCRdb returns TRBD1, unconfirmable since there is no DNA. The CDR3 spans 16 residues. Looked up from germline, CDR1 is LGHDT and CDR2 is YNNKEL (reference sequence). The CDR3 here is CASSQERTGTSYGYTF.

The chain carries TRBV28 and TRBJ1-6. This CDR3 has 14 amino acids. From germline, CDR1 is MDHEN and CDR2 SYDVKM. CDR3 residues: CASTLGINNSPLHF.

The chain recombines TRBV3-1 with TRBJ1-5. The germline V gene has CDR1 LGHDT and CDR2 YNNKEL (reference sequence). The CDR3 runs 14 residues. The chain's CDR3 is CAITGGRGNQPQHF.

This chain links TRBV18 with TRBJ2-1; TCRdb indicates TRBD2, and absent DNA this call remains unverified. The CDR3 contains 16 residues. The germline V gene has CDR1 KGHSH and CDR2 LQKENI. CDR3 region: CASSPTTSGRNNEQFF. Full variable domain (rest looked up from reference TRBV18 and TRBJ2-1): NAGVMQNPRHLVRRRGQEARLRCSPMKGHSHVYWYRQLPEEGLKFMVYLQKENIIDESGMPKERFSAEFPKEGPSILRIQQVVRGDSAAYFCASSPTTSGRNNEQFFGPGTRLTVL.

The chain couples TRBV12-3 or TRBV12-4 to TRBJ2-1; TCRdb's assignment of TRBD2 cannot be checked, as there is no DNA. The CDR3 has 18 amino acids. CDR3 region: CASSPGLAGGFGLAKEFF.

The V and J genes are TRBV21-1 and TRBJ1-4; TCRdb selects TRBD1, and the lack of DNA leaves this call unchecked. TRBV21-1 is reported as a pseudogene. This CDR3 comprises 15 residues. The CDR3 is CASSKVEGGGEKLFF.

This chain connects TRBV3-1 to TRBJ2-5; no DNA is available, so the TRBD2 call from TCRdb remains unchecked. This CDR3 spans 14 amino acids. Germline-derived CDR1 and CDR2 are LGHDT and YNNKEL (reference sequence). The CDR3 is CASSQLRLAGTQYF.

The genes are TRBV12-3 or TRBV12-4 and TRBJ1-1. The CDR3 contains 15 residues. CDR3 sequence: CASSWNGRANTEAFF.

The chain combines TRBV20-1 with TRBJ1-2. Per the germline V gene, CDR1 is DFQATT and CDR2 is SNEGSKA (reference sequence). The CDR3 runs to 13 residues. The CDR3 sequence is CSAGVGSDYGYTF.

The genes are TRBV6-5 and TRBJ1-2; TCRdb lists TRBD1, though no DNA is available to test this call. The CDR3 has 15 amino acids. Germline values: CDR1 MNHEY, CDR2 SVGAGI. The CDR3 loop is CASSYRDRGSYGYTF.

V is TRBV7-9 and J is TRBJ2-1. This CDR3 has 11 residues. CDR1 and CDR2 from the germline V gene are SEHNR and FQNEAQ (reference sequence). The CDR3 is CASGSYNEQFF. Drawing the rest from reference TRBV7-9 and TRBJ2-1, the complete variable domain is DTGVSQNPRHKITKRGQNVTFRCDPISEHNRLYWYRQTLGQGPEFLTYFQNEAQLEKSRLLSDRFSAERPKGSFSTLEIQRTEQGDSAMYLCASGSYNEQFFGPGTRLTVL.

This CDR3 is CASSRTGGEPQHF. V is TRBV7-9 and J is TRBJ1-5; there is no DNA to check the TCRdb D call of TRBD1. The CDR3 is 13 residues long. Germline loops: CDR1 SEHNR, CDR2 FQNEAQ (reference sequence).

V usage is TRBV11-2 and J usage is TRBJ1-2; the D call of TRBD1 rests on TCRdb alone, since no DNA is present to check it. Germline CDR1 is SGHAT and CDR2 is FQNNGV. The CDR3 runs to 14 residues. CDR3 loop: CASSLGHLNYGYTF.

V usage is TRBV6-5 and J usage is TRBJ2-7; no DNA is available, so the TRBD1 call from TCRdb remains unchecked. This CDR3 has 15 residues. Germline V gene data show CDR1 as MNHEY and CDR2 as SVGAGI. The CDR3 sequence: CASSTRTGGLNEQYF.

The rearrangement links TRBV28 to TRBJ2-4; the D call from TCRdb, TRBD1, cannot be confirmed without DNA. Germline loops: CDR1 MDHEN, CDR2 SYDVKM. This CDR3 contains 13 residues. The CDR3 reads CASRGAGKNIQYF.

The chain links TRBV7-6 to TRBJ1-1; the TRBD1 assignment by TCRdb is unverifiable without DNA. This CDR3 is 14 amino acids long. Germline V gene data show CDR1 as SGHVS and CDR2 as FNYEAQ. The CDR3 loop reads CASSPIGGGTEAFF. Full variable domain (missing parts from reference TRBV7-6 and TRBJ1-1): GAGVSQSPRYKVTKRGQDVALRCDPISGHVSLYWYRQALGQGPEFLTYFNYEAQQDKSGLPNDRFSAERPEGSISTLTIQRTEQRDSAMYRCASSPIGGGTEAFFGQGTRLTVV.

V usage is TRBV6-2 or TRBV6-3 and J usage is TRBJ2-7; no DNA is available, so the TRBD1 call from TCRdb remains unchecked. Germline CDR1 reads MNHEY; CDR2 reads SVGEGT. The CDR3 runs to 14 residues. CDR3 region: CASFRDRPTYEQYF.

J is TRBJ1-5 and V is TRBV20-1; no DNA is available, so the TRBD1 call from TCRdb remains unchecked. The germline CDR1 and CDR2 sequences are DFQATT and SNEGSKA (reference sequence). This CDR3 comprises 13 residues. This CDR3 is CSASFQGARSQHF.

The CDR3 sequence: CASAGMGNSPLHF. The rearrangement uses TRBV25-1 and TRBJ1-6. The germline CDR1 and CDR2 sequences are MGHDK and SYGVNS. CDR3 length: 13 residues.

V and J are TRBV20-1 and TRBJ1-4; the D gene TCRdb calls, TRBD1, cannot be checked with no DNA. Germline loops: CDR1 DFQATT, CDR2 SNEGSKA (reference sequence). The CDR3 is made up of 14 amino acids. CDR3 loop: CSARGQGRKEKLFF.

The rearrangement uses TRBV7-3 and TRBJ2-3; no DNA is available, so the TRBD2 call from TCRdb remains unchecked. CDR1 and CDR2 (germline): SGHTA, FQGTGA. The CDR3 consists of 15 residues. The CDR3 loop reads CASSASSGPRNTQYF.

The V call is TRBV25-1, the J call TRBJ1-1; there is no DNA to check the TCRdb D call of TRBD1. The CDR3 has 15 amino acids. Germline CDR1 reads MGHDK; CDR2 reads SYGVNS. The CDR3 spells CASSEWGGGLSEAFF.

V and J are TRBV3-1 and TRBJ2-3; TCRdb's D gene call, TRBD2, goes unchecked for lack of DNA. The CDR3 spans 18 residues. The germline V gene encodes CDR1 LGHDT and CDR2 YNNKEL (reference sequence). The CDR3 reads CASSQDRLAGGSTDTQYF.

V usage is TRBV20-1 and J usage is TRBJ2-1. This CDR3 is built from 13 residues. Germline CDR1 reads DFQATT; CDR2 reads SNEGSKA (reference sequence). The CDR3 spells CSAASSTYNEQFF.

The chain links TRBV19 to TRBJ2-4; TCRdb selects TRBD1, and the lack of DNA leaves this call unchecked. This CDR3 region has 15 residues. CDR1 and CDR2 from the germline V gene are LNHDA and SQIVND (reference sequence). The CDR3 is CASSNPALAKNIQYF.

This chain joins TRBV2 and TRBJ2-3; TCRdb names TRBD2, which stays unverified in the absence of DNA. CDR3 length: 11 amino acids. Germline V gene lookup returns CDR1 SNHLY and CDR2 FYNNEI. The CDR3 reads CASALKDTQYF.